These 32 T cell receptor beta chains originate from one sample sequenced in a study of blood T cell repertoires in COVID-19 (dated by TCRdb to about 2020). The library was obtained by the immunoSEQ multiplex PCR assay. Not all clones reach the TCRdb copy of this immuneACCESS table, which keeps in-frame sequences only. Checked studies attribute under half of the gap to unresolved V genes and leave the rest unexplained. The sample table contains around 150,000 clones; only one count was recorded for roughly 85% of them. 8% to 9% of the sample comes from the top ten. Material: peripheral blood. All receptors come from a woman in her fifties or sixties with COVID-19, enrolled during active disease.

This clone was observed a single time. The chain employs TRBV9 and TRBJ1-2; D gene uncertain. The CDR3 covers 14 residues. Looked up from germline, CDR1 is SGDLS and CDR2 is YYNGEE. The V and J ends lost 3 bases and 7 bases respectively, with 16 bases between them. CDR3 residues: CASSEAGKPAGYTF. The CDR3, as DNA: TGTGCCAGCAGCGAGGCCGGGAAACCTGCTGGCTACACCTTC.

The V gene is TRBV12-5, the J gene TRBJ2-7, with D tentatively TRBD2 (6 bases). This CDR3 region has 14 residues. V dropped 6 bases and J dropped 1 base, with 13 bases sitting between them. CDR1 is LGHNT and CDR2 is FRNRAP in the germline V gene. The CDR3 loop is CASGYGGTSYEQYF. DNA for the CDR3: TGTGCTAGTGGCTATGGGGGGACTTCCTACGAGCAGTACTTC.

V usage is TRBV6-5 and J usage is TRBJ1-1; 9 bases fit TRBD1. This CDR3 contains 15 residues. The ends lost 11 bases at V and 5 bases at J; junction bases unmatched: 15. Per germline, CDR1 MNHEY and CDR2 SVGAGI. The CDR3: CAERPLTGGKTEAFF. CDR3 DNA sequence: TGTGCCGAACGACCTTTGACAGGGGGAAAAACTGAAGCTTTCTTT.

J is TRBJ1-2 and V is TRBV6-5, with 7 bases aligning to TRBD1. This CDR3 region has 13 residues. Per the germline V gene, CDR1 is MNHEY and CDR2 is SVGAGI. V was clipped by 7 bases and J by 3 bases; unmatched bases: 5. The CDR3 region is CASTPQGDYGYTF. In nucleotides, the CDR3 is TGTGCCAGCACTCCCCAGGGGGACTATGGCTACACCTTC.

The V and J genes are TRBV5-4 and TRBJ2-3; TRBD2 agrees at 13 bases. This CDR3 has 17 residues. From germline, CDR1 is SGHNT and CDR2 YYREEE (reference sequence). Germline trimming cut 4 bases from V and 2 bases from J; bases unmatched to any gene: 7. The CDR3 region has the DNA TGTGCCAGCAGCACTAGCGGGGGGGCCGGGTTCACAGATACGCAGTATTTT. It yields the protein CASSTSGGAGFTDTQYF.

This sequence joins TRBV27 and TRBJ2-2; TRBD1 might be the D (5 bases). V lost 8 bases and J 0 bases, leaving 19 bases between the germline ends. The CDR3 spans 17 residues. In germline, CDR1 is MNHEY, CDR2 SMNVEV (reference sequence). The CDR3 coding sequence is TGTGCCAGCGCAACCAGATCAGGGATCACGAACACCGGGGAGCTGTTTTTT. Amino acids: CASATRSGITNTGELFF.

This clone was detected only once. The chain combines TRBV18 with TRBJ1-4; TRBD1 might be the D (6 bases). There are 15 residues in the CDR3. V lost 3 bases to trimming and J lost 5 bases, with 13 bases between them. Germline V CDR1 and CDR2: KGHSH, LQKENI. CDR3 nucleotides: TGTGCCAGCTCACCTCGGGACACTACAAATGAAAAACTGTTTTTT. This translates into CASSPRDTTNEKLFF. Variable domain in full (rest from reference TRBV18 and TRBJ1-4): NAGVMQNPRHLVRRRGQEARLRCSPMKGHSHVYWYRQLPEEGLKFMVYLQKENIIDESGMPKERFSAEFPKEGPSILRIQQVVRGDSAAYFCASSPRDTTNEKLFFGSGTQLSVL.

The gene calls are TRBV25-1 and TRBJ1-2; 9 bases match TRBD1. The CDR3 contains 17 residues. Germline V CDR1 and CDR2: MGHDK, SYGVNS. V shed 2 bases and J 0 bases; nucleotides not matched to a gene: 7. As DNA, the CDR3 is TGTGCCAGCAGTGAAACCGGGACAGGGAGTTCTAACTATGGCTACACCTTC. The encoded protein is CASSETGTGSSNYGYTF.

V usage is TRBV7-6 and J usage is TRBJ1-3; no clear D gene. Looked up from germline, CDR1 is SGHVS and CDR2 is FNYEAQ. The CDR3 length is 15 residues. Trimming took 1 base from V and 1 from J, leaving 8 bases between them. CDR3 coding DNA: TGTGCCAGCAGCTTAGGTCGGCGGTCTGGAAACACCATATATTTT. Translated: CASSLGRRSGNTIYF. The whole variable domain, remainder taken from reference TRBV7-6 and TRBJ1-3, is GAGVSQSPRYKVTKRGQDVALRCDPISGHVSLYWYRQALGQGPEFLTYFNYEAQQDKSGLPNDRFSAERPEGSISTLTIQRTEQRDSAMYRCASSLGRRSGNTIYFGEGSWLTVV.

The chain's CDR3 is CASSQDRRETQYF. In nucleotides, the CDR3 is TGTGCCAGCAGCCAAGATCGTCGGGAGACCCAGTACTTC. J is TRBJ2-5 and V is TRBV3-1 (or the pseudogene TRBV3-2); D is unresolved. The V and J ends lost 0 bases and 5 bases respectively, with 7 bases between them. This CDR3 has 13 residues. Looked up from germline, CDR1 is LGHDT and CDR2 is YNNKEL (reference sequence).

A few counts support this clone. DNA of the CDR3: TGTGCCAGCAGTGAAGTAAGAGGGACCCAGTACTTC. Protein product: CASSEVRGTQYF. The chain combines TRBV2 with TRBJ2-5; D uncertain. This CDR3 is 12 amino acids long. Trimming pared 1 base from V and 7 bases from J, leaving 7 bases between. Germline CDR1 is SNHLY and CDR2 is FYNNEI.

The V call is TRBV6-6, the J call TRBJ1-1; D gene ambiguous. Trimming took off 4 bases at V and 2 bases at J, with 8 bases between the two ends. Germline V gene lookup returns CDR1 MNHNY and CDR2 SVGAGI (reference sequence). This CDR3 has 13 amino acids. This CDR3 is CASSSGVNTEAFF. The CDR3 nucleotides are TGTGCCAGCAGTTCCGGGGTCAACACTGAAGCTTTCTTT.

The gene calls are TRBV3-1 (or the pseudogene TRBV3-2) and TRBJ1-1; D uncertain. V was cut by 8 bases and J by 3 bases, with 16 bases left in between. Germline lookup yields CDR1 LGHDT and CDR2 YNNKEL (reference sequence). This CDR3 region has 14 residues. The CDR3 DNA reads as TGTGCCAGCGGGTGGACGGCGGGAGACACTGAAGCTTTCTTT. This encodes CASGWTAGDTEAFF.

The V call is TRBV4-1, the J call TRBJ2-1; the D is unclear. This CDR3 comprises 12 residues. Trimming removed 0 bases at V and 7 bases at J, with 4 bases between. Germline V gives CDR1 MGHRA, CDR2 YSYEKL. The CDR3 coding sequence is TGCGCCAGCAGCCAAGATCTAAATGAGCAGTTCTTC. Residues: CASSQDLNEQFF.

This chain uses TRBV15 with TRBJ1-4, with D tentatively TRBD1 (6 bases). Trimming stripped 4 bases from V and 8 bases from J, with 11 bases between. Per germline, CDR1 LNHNV and CDR2 YYDKDF (reference sequence). This CDR3 region has 13 residues. CDR3 DNA: TGTGCCACCAGCAAACAGGGAGGGGAAAAACTGTTTTTT. Translated, it gives CATSKQGGEKLFF.

V and J are TRBV5-1 and TRBJ1-6; 9 bases agree with TRBD1. This CDR3 spans 16 amino acids. Germline CDR1 reads SGHRS; CDR2 reads YFSETQ. After removal of 5 bases from V and 7 bases from J, the junction contained 10 bases not matched to a gene. The CDR3 protein is CASRPTPGTGNSPLHF. The CDR3 DNA reads as TGCGCCAGCAGGCCTACTCCCGGGACAGGGAATTCACCCCTCCACTTT. The variable domain in full, completed from reference TRBV5-1 and TRBJ1-6, reads KAGVTQTPRYLIKTRGQQVTLSCSPISGHRSVSWYQQTPGQGLQFLFEYFSETQRNKGNFPGRFSGRQFSNSRSEMNVSTLELGDSALYLCASRPTPGTGNSPLHFGNGTRLTVT.

J is TRBJ1-4 and V is TRBV30; 8 nucleotides align to TRBD1. The CDR3 covers 15 residues. With V trimmed by 2 bases and J by 6 bases, 8 bases remained unmatched. The germline CDR1 and CDR2 sequences are GTSNPN and SVGIG (reference sequence). The CDR3, as DNA: TGTGCCTGGAGTCCCGTGCTGGACAGGGATGAAAAACTGTTTTTT. This codes for CAWSPVLDRDEKLFF.

CDR3 region: CASSFDPGNGYTF. The CDR3 DNA is TGTGCCAGCAGCTTTGACCCAGGGAATGGCTACACCTTC. This chain links TRBV11-2 with TRBJ1-2; maybe TRBD1 (5 bases). The CDR3 length is 13 residues. Trimming took off 3 bases at V and 6 bases at J, with 11 bases between the two ends. Germline V lookup: CDR1 SGHAT, CDR2 FQNNGV. Together with reference TRBV11-2 and TRBJ1-2, the CDR3 gives the full variable domain: EAGVAQSPRYKIIEKRQSVAFWCNPISGHATLYWYQQILGQGPKLLIQFQNNGVVDDSQLPKDRFSAERLKGVDSTLKIQPAKLEDSAVYLCASSFDPGNGYTFGSGTRLTVV.

This clone has a handful of counts. The rearrangement joins TRBV4-1 to TRBJ1-2; D is ambiguous. Germline CDR1 and CDR2: MGHRA and YSYEKL. The V end was cut by 3 bases, the J end by 2 bases, with 10 bases between. The length of the CDR3 is 14 residues. The CDR3 protein is CASSQAGNNYGYTF. Written as DNA, the CDR3 is TGCGCCAGCAGCCAGGCAGGTAACAACTATGGCTACACCTTC.

This chain links TRBV7-3 with TRBJ1-2; weak D call: TRBD1 (6 bases). From germline, CDR1 is SGHTA and CDR2 FQGTGA. CDR3 length: 14 residues. The V gene lost 5 bases and the J gene lost 6 bases, with 16 bases spanning the gap. The CDR3 sequence: CASSPGQLGDGYTF. In nucleotides, the CDR3 is TGTGCCAGCAGCCCCGGACAGCTTGGGGATGGCTACACCTTC.

V usage is TRBV27 and J usage is TRBJ1-1; D might be TRBD1 (5 bases). Trimming shortened V by 0 bases and J by 4 bases, and 12 bases separated the two germline ends. CDR1 and CDR2 (germline): MNHEY, SMNVEV (reference sequence). This CDR3 has 15 amino acids. CDR3 DNA sequence: TGTGCCAGCAGTTTATCATGGGGAAGGGGCACTGAAGCTTTCTTT. Its protein is CASSLSWGRGTEAFF.

Relative to its sample, this clone is medium-sized. The chain combines TRBV5-5 with TRBJ1-6; 12 bases match TRBD1. V was clipped by 4 bases and J by 1 base; unmatched bases: 9. Germline V gene data show CDR1 as SGHKS and CDR2 as YYEKEE (reference sequence). This CDR3 is built from 19 residues. In DNA form, the CDR3 reads TGTGCCAGCAGCGTATACCGGGACAGGGGGCGATCCTATAATTCACCCCTCCACTTT. This translates into CASSVYRDRGRSYNSPLHF. Full variable domain (outside the CDR3, taken from reference TRBV5-5 and TRBJ1-6): DAGVTQSPTHLIKTRGQQVTLRCSPISGHKSVSWYQQVLGQGPQFIFQYYEKEERGRGNFPDRFSARQFPNYSSELNVNALLLGDSALYLCASSVYRDRGRSYNSPLHFGNGTRLTVT.

V usage is TRBV29-1 and J usage is TRBJ2-6; a possible D gene is TRBD1 (5 bases). The V end was cut by 5 bases, the J end by 0 bases, with 11 bases between. This CDR3 has 15 residues. Germline CDR1 and CDR2: SQVTM and ANQGSEA. The CDR3, as DNA: TGCAGCGTTTCCCCAGGGAACTCTGGGGCCAACGTCCTGACTTTC. Its protein is CSVSPGNSGANVLTF.

This chain connects TRBV7-3 to TRBJ2-1; maybe TRBD2 (5 bases). Trimming pared 5 bases from V and 9 bases from J, leaving 11 bases between. CDR1 SGHTA and CDR2 FQGTGA come from the germline V gene. CDR3 length equals 12 residues. Here the CDR3 reads CASSIDYGEQFF. The CDR3 nucleotides are TGTGCCAGCAGCATTGACTACGGTGAGCAGTTCTTC.

The CDR3 coding sequence is TGTGCCATCAGGGTTCAACAGGGGGCAAAATCTGAAGCTTTCTTT. The encoded protein is CAIRVQQGAKSEAFF. The V gene is TRBV10-3, the J gene TRBJ1-1, with 9 positions matching TRBD1. The CDR3 has 15 residues. V trimming: 6 bases; J trimming: 6 bases; junction bases outside the gene matches: 11. Germline loops: CDR1 ENHRY, CDR2 SYGVKD.

This chain uses TRBV24-1 with TRBJ2-3; a possible D gene is TRBD1 (6 bases). V shed 4 bases and J shed 4 bases, with 11 bases lying between them. CDR3 length: 14 residues. Germline V lookup: CDR1 KGHDR, CDR2 SFDVKD. CDR3 sequence: CATSDSGAADTQYF. In nucleotides, the CDR3 is TGTGCCACCAGTGACTCAGGGGCAGCAGATACGCAGTATTTT.

CDR3 protein: CATSAGASGGQETQYF. The CDR3 region has the DNA TGTGCCACCAGTGCAGGGGCTAGCGGGGGACAAGAGACCCAGTACTTC. The chain links TRBV24-1 to TRBJ2-5, with 10 bases that match TRBD2. CDR1 is KGHDR, CDR2 SFDVKD, per germline. Trimming took 5 bases from V and 2 from J; bases not matched to a gene: 7. This CDR3 is 16 amino acids long.

The table lists this clone with a few counts. J is TRBJ2-7 and V is TRBV7-3, with 9 bases lining up with TRBD2. CDR1 is SGHTA and CDR2 is FQGTGA in the germline V gene. The CDR3 is 15 residues long. The J segment lost 6 bases and the V segment lost 2 bases, leaving 8 bases of the junction unmatched. The CDR3: CASSLSSSGISEQYF. In DNA, the CDR3 is TGTGCCAGCAGCTTATCTTCTAGCGGGATCTCCGAGCAGTACTTC.

The chain carries TRBV3-1 (or the pseudogene TRBV3-2) and TRBJ1-5; 10 nucleotides align to TRBD1. Germline CDR1 is LGHDT and CDR2 is YNNKEL (reference sequence). V shed 3 bases, J shed 6 bases, and the junction held 2 bases outside the gene matches. This CDR3 spans 14 amino acids. For the CDR3, the DNA is TGTGCCAGCAGCCAGGGACAGGGGTTTCAGCCCCAGCATTTT. As protein: CASSQGQGFQPQHF.

The V gene is TRBV12-3 or TRBV12-4, the J gene TRBJ2-1; TRBD1 might be the D (6 bases). V lost 5 bases to trimming and J lost 9 bases, with 11 bases between them. CDR3 length equals 12 residues. CDR3 residues: CASSLRQVEQFF. Written as DNA, the CDR3 is TGTGCCAGCAGTCTCCGACAGGTTGAGCAGTTCTTC.

The DNA of the CDR3 is TGTGCCAGCAGCACCGTGAGCGGGAAGGCCGGGGAGCTGTTTTTT. Its translation is CASSTVSGKAGELFF. The chain recombines TRBV7-3 with TRBJ2-2, with 7 bases identical to TRBD2. The germline V gene has CDR1 SGHTA and CDR2 FQGTGA. With V trimmed by 5 bases and J by 6 bases, 9 bases remained unmatched. The CDR3 is made up of 15 amino acids.

The V and J genes are TRBV15 and TRBJ1-5; D gene ambiguous. The CDR3 extends over 15 amino acids. CDR1 and CDR2 (germline): LNHNV, YYDKDF (reference sequence). Trimming removed 0 bases from V and 0 bases from J, with 6 bases in between. For the CDR3, the DNA is TGTGCCACCAGCAGAGATAGATATAGCAATCAGCCCCAGCATTTT. This gives the protein CATSRDRYSNQPQHF. The full variable domain, rest sourced from reference TRBV15 and TRBJ1-5, is DAMVIQNPRYQVTQFGKPVTLSCSQTLNHNVMYWYQQKSSQAPKLLFHYYDKDFNNEADTPDNFQSRRPNTSFCFLDIRSPGLGDTAMYLCATSRDRYSNQPQHFGDGTRLSIL.